This T cell receptor beta chain was recovered during a study of cytomegalovirus exposure and HLA in healthy donors. 60 Vbeta and 13 Jbeta primers were used in PCR. The assay was immunoSEQ multiplex PCR, and TCRdb's table has in-frame clones only and misses some. Of around 190,000 clones in the sample, roughly 88% were seen once. This CDR3 spans 16 amino acids. After removal of 1 base from V and 3 bases from J, the junction contained 9 bases not matched to a gene. The germline CDR1 and CDR2 sequences are SEHNR and FQNEAQ (reference sequence). The genes are TRBV7-9 and TRBJ2-7; the match to TRBD1 covers 7 bases. The TCR sequence derives from a girl between 2 and 10 years old in good health and CMV-seropositive. The sequencing sample was made of PBMCs. Here the CDR3 DNA reads TGTGCCAGCAGCTTAGTTGGCAGGGGGTTTGACTACGAGCAGTACTTC. Encoded protein: CASSLVGRGFDYEQYF.